A single sample gave rise to the 10 T cell receptor beta chains below, sequenced in a study of shared clonotypes between healthy human individuals. Clones were sequenced by immunoSEQ multiplex PCR, and TCRdb holds only the in-frame ones, with some missing. The sample gives 2 million to 2.5 million clones, around 95% of which show up once; roughly 0.13% is in the top ten. The specimen sequenced was naive CD4+ T cells sorted from blood. Subset specified: CD45RA+ positively selected. The receptors originated from a man aged 18-30 years in good health.

The chain recombines TRBV15 with TRBJ2-7; possibly TRBD1 for D (6 bases). This CDR3 spans 15 amino acids. CDR1 is LNHNV, CDR2 YYDKDF, per germline (reference sequence). V gave up 1 base and J gave up 7 bases, with 17 bases separating them. In DNA form, the CDR3 reads TGTGCCACCAGCAGAGTTCCAGGGGTAGAGGAAGAGCAGTACTTC. Translation: CATSRVPGVEEEQYF.

The J gene is TRBJ2-3, the V gene TRBV6-1; 7 bases align to TRBD2. V was clipped by 11 bases and J by 6 bases; unmatched bases: 5. CDR1 and CDR2 from the germline V gene are MNHNS and SASEGT. This CDR3 is built from 11 residues. CDR3 sequence reads: CAGGEGDTQYF. Here the CDR3 DNA reads TGTGCCGGGGGGGAGGGCGATACGCAGTATTTT.

A word on this clone: The same CDR3 can be traced to other DNA sequences in this sample. The rearrangement joins TRBV6-5 to TRBJ1-1, with a tentative D call TRBD1 (6 bases). Per the germline V gene, CDR1 is MNHEY and CDR2 is SVGAGI. V dropped 2 bases and J dropped 1 base, with 11 bases sitting between them. CDR3 size: 15 residues. The CDR3: CASSYGGRGNTEAFF. CDR3 nucleotides: TGTGCCAGCAGTTACGGCGGCAGGGGGAACACTGAAGCTTTCTTT.

The chain is built from TRBV28 and TRBJ1-1; D is undetermined. The CDR3 loop spans 10 amino acids. Germline CDR1 reads MDHEN; CDR2 reads SYDVKM. The CDR3 spells CGSGNTEAFF. The CDR3 nucleotides read TGTGGATCGGGGAACACTGAAGCTTTCTTT.

V and J are TRBV19 and TRBJ2-7; 9 bases line up with TRBD2. The junction had 8 bases not matched to a gene; V was cut back by 4 bases and J by 4 bases. This CDR3 comprises 15 residues. Per germline, CDR1 LNHDA and CDR2 SQIVND (reference sequence). This chain's CDR3 is CASSNGAGGRYEQYF. The CDR3 DNA reads as TGTGCCAGTAGTAACGGTGCGGGAGGGAGGTACGAGCAGTACTTC.

A remark on this clone: The sample holds other DNA sequences that translate to the same CDR3. The CDR3 reads CASSPPGGQPQHF. The CDR3 coding sequence is TGTGCCAGCTCACCACCTGGGGGTCAGCCCCAGCATTTT. This chain links TRBV18 with TRBJ1-5, with D perhaps matching TRBD1 (5 bases). V was pared by 0 bases and J by 6 bases, with 6 bases between. The CDR3 extends over 13 amino acids. Germline lookup yields CDR1 KGHSH and CDR2 LQKENI.

V gene TRBV30 combines with J gene TRBJ2-1; D is unresolved. V was cut by 3 bases and J by 9 bases, with 12 bases left in between. CDR1 is GTSNPN and CDR2 is SVGIG in the germline V gene (reference sequence). The CDR3 spans 12 residues. The CDR3 reads CAWSHVASEQFF. The CDR3 coding sequence is TGTGCCTGGAGCCATGTTGCCAGTGAGCAGTTCTTC. The whole variable domain, remainder taken from reference TRBV30 and TRBJ2-1, is SQTIHQWPATLVQPVGSPLSLECTVEGTSNPNLYWYRQAAGRGLQLLFYSVGIGQISSEVPQNLSASRPQDRQFILSSKKLLLSDSGFYLCAWSHVASEQFFGPGTRLTVL.

The rearrangement joins TRBV18 to TRBJ1-1; tentative D call: TRBD1 (6 bases). Germline CDR1 KGHSH, CDR2 LQKENI. Trimming removed 6 bases from V and 1 base from J, with 18 bases in between. This CDR3 has 16 amino acids. Here the CDR3 reads CASSLTETGRNTEAFF. CDR3 nucleotide sequence: TGTGCCAGCTCCCTCACCGAAACAGGGCGGAACACTGAAGCTTTCTTT.

V usage is TRBV2 and J usage is TRBJ2-1; no clear D gene. The CDR3 contains 12 residues. The V gene's germline CDR1 is SNHLY and CDR2 FYNNEI. V lost 9 bases, J lost 5 bases, and 11 bases lay in between. The CDR3 spells CARASIDNEQFF. As DNA, the CDR3 is TGTGCCAGGGCTTCTATTGACAATGAGCAGTTCTTC.

The J gene is TRBJ2-7, the V gene TRBV21-1. TRBV21-1 is termed a pseudogene. This CDR3 comprises 11 residues. CDR3 DNA sequence: TGTGCCAGCAGCATCCGTAGGGAGCAGTACTTC. Its translation is CASSIRREQYF.